This record concerns one TCR beta chain sequence. The V gene's germline CDR1 is LGHDT and CDR2 YNNKEL (reference sequence). The CDR3 runs 15 residues. The V and J ends lost 5 bases and 6 bases, in that order; junction bases with no gene match: 10. Repertoires were generated with immunoSEQ multiplex PCR, while TCRdb's copy carries only in-frame clones and drops some. The data hold around 310,000 clones, with around nine tenths observed a single time. These data belong to a study of blood T cell repertoires in COVID-19. Sequencing was done on a sample of PBMCs or T cells enriched from blood (not recorded which). The V and J genes are TRBV3-1 (or the pseudogene TRBV3-2) and TRBJ2-5, with 9 positions matching TRBD1. This receptor was identified in a man aged 25 to 40 who had recovered from COVID-19. The CDR3 nucleotides are TGTGCCAGCAGCGGCCGGGACAGGGCCCCCCAGACCCAGTACTTC. Its protein is CASSGRDRAPQTQYF.